The source of this T cell receptor beta chain is a study of cytomegalovirus exposure and HLA in healthy donors (dated by TCRdb to about 2017). Regarding the complete study: The roughly 670 repertoires of the first cohort and the 120 validation repertoires were produced on the same platform, according to a later analysis. The study combined high-throughput TCR immunosequencing, statistical association of individual TCRs with disease status, and machine learning to predict cytomegalovirus infection status. The study aimed to test whether cataloging public T cell receptors could reveal signatures of past pathogen exposure. Besides the first cohort of under 700 subjects, a separate validation cohort made up of roughly 130 different subjects was used. Study-wide conclusions, independent of this receptor: In vitro tests confirmed that a few of the cytomegalovirus-associated TCR beta chains recognize cytomegalovirus antigens. In both the original and validation cohorts, the classifier was reported to diagnose cytomegalovirus status with high specificity and sensitivity. Most TCR sequences were seen in very few donors, while some public TCRs were found in many individuals. It was suggested by the authors that the approach could potentially be generalized to other disease states and immunological phenotypes. A total of 164 TCR beta chains were listed by the study as associated with cytomegalovirus. A later analysis found that TCRs clustered in the first cohort also tended to co-occur in the 120 or so validation repertoires, with 94% of cluster scores above 0. All 120 or so repertoires were used to score co-occurrence in the validation cohort in a later analysis, because that analysis had no HLA typing for the cohort.

Its CDR3 holds 15 amino acids, cysteine through phenylalanine. Solely the CDR3 DNA is kept, with 45 bases framed from the first base. V has 4 bases trimmed and J has 2 bases trimmed; junction bases matching no gene number 5. Via the germline V gene (reference sequence), CDR1 is SGHNT and CDR2 YYREEE. The donors were included in the validation cohort of over a hundred subjects, a group kept apart from the roughly 670-subject first cohort. With regard to this clone: Its antigen is unknown. Base qualities are not provided; no much larger clone lies one nucleotide away.

Receptor libraries were prepared by the immunoSEQ multiplex PCR assay. The original pipeline was this. A statistical classification framework was built to diagnose cytomegalovirus status from the catalog of TCR beta chain sequences. TCRdb's version of the immuneACCESS table is confined to in-frame rearrangements and falls short of the full clone set. An unresolved V gene accounts for under half of the shortfall where checked; the remainder is of unknown origin. V and J calls and clone size come straight from that table; D and trimming were deduced from the DNA. The sample table holds over 250,000 clones, of which about 90% were seen once. The top ten hold 1% to 1.5% of the sample.

The sample comprised PBMCs. The receptor's source is a woman aged 25-40 years in good health and CMV-seropositive. Recombination connected TRBV5-4 to TRBJ2-5; 10 bases in the junction line up with TRBD1. The nucleotide sequence reads TGTGCCAGCAGCCCACGGACAGGGGGTCAAGAGACCCAGTACTTC. This gives the protein CASSPRTGGQETQYF.